This passage covers 30 T cell receptor beta chains from one sample sequenced in a study of human T cells and chemical hapten exposure (dated by TCRdb to the early 2020s). Library generation was performed with RACE. Sequencing used a NextSeq 500. TCRdb ran its own pipeline on the public reads, namely fastp trimming at Q25 and MiXCR clone calling, and kept in-frame beta chains. Rows merge per CDR3 protein into single entries with the most common DNA and genes. In this sample the table shows 70,000 or so distinct CDR3 sequences, around 10% of which occur a single time. Clones ranked in the top ten supply about 1.5% of the sample. What this sample's time point label stands for: patch test 3, about 24 weeks after DPC sensitization. Sample treatment or condition, as interpreted from the label and publication: therapeutic diphenylcyclopropenone sensitization with weekly scalp DPC. This specimen was whole blood, taken in connection with sensitization to the hapten diphenylcyclopropenone (DPC). All receptors derive from a woman between 50 and 59 years old with alopecia areata. Some clones in this sample may be carry-over from other donors' samples.

This clonotype has a handful of counts. The J gene is TRBJ1-5, the V gene TRBV29-1, with TRBD1 matching 7 bases. From germline, CDR1 is SQVTM and CDR2 ANQGSEA. With 4 bases clipped from V and 4 bases from J, the junction kept 4 bases outside the gene matches. CDR3 length: 13 amino acids. CDR3 DNA: TGCAGCGTTGGCGGACAGGAAAATCAGCCCCAGCATTTT. Its protein product is CSVGGQENQPQHF.

This clonotype has a handful of counts. The chain employs TRBV7-2 and TRBJ2-3; no firm D call. The germline V gene encodes CDR1 SGHTA and CDR2 FQGNSA. V was cut by 0 bases and J by 10 bases, with 11 bases left in between. The length of the CDR3 is 13 residues. The CDR3 loop reads CASSLAVTEAQYF. CDR3 DNA sequence: TGTGCCAGCAGCTTAGCGGTCACAGAGGCGCAGTATTTT.

This clonotype was seen only a few times. The J gene is TRBJ2-1, the V gene TRBV21-1; TRBD1, as called in the table, went unchecked against the DNA. TRBV21-1 is recorded as a pseudogene. CDR3 length: 13 residues. The CDR3 DNA reads as TGTGCCAGCAGCAAAGCGACGGGGCCTGAGCAGTTCTTC. Protein product: CASSKATGPEQFF.

This clonotype was recorded at least ten times. CDR3 coding DNA: TGCAGCGTTGGCCGACTAGCGGGGATATATTTT. Residues: CSVGRLAGIYF. The chain has TRBV29-1 and TRBJ2-3; 11 positions match TRBD2. CDR1 and CDR2 (germline): SQVTM, ANQGSEA. This CDR3 is 11 amino acids long. V lost 4 bases and J lost 15; bases outside the gene matches: 6.

This clonotype was detected many times. This chain uses TRBV10-3 with TRBJ2-5; maybe TRBD2 (6 bases). CDR1 ENHRY and CDR2 SYGVKD come from the germline V gene. This CDR3 contains 18 residues. The germline V and J ends were trimmed by 4 bases and 1 base, with 22 bases remaining between them. The DNA of the CDR3 is TGTGCCATCAGTGGGGTTAGTTTGCGTGGGGGACTCCAAGAGACCCAGTACTTC. It codes for CAISGVSLRGGLQETQYF.

This clonotype appeared a few times. The chain has TRBV6-5 and TRBJ1-2; 12 bases align to TRBD1. V was clipped by 8 bases and J by 7 bases; unmatched bases: 8. Germline CDR1 and CDR2: MNHEY and SVGAGI. The CDR3 length is 14 residues. Written as DNA, the CDR3 is TGTGCCAGCTTGCCGGGACAGGGGGCTCTTGGCTACACCTTC. Residues: CASLPGQGALGYTF.

This clonotype has at least ten counts. The rearrangement links TRBV20-1 to TRBJ1-5; D remains unclear. The CDR3 spans 14 residues. Looked up from germline, CDR1 is DFQATT and CDR2 is SNEGSKA (reference sequence). V was trimmed by 6 bases and J by 0 bases, leaving 12 bases between them. The CDR3 sequence is CSAAPDDSNQPQHF. CDR3 nucleotide sequence: TGCAGTGCCGCCCCCGATGATAGCAATCAGCCCCAGCATTTT.

The chain has TRBV4-1 and TRBJ2-1; D might be TRBD2 (6 bases). V was trimmed by 4 bases and J by 0 bases, leaving 19 bases between them. The CDR3 has 18 residues. Germline CDR1 and CDR2: MGHRA and YSYEKL. The CDR3 reads CASSLPDFAGSSYNEQFF. As DNA, the CDR3 is TGCGCCAGCAGCCTCCCCGACTTTGCGGGGTCCTCCTACAATGAGCAGTTCTTC.

This clonotype has just a few counts. The chain is built from TRBV5-8 and TRBJ2-6; no clear D. Germline V gives CDR1 SGHTS, CDR2 YDEGEE. The CDR3 consists of 19 residues. Trimming stripped 6 bases from V and 2 bases from J, with 24 bases between. The CDR3 coding sequence is TGTGCCAGCATCCGTTTAGGTGTGGCAGGCAAGGCTGGGGCCAACGTCCTGACTTTC. This codes for CASIRLGVAGKAGANVLTF.

As concerns this clonotype: The junction and the germline gene differ at one end; a read error may be behind it. The V and J genes are TRBV19 and TRBJ1-5; weak D call: TRBD1 (5 bases). The CDR3 sequence is 16 residues long. From germline, CDR1 is LNHDA and CDR2 SQIVND (reference sequence). In DNA form, the CDR3 reads TGTGCCAGCACAGTCCTCGCATGGCAGGGTAATCAGTCCCAGCATTTT. Amino acid sequence: CASTVLAWQGNQSQHF.

This clonotype was detected many times. The chain recombines TRBV9 with TRBJ1-2, with TRBD1 matching 7 bases. Trimming at V came to 2 bases and at J to 2 bases, leaving 6 bases not matched to a gene. CDR3 length: 15 amino acids. Germline lookup yields CDR1 SGDLS and CDR2 YYNGEE. The CDR3 region is CASSVAGTANYGYTF. For the CDR3, the DNA is TGTGCCAGCAGCGTGGCCGGGACAGCGAACTATGGCTACACCTTC.

This clonotype was recorded many times. This sequence joins TRBV5-1 and TRBJ2-5; TRBD1 agrees at 11 bases. Germline CDR1 and CDR2: SGHRS and YFSETQ. V trimming: 3 bases; J trimming: 5 bases; junction bases outside the gene matches: 3. This CDR3 region has 14 residues. The DNA of the CDR3 is TGCGCCAGCAGCTGGACAGGGGGCCGGGAGACCCAGTACTTC. Translation gives CASSWTGGRETQYF.

A remark on this clonotype: It may be a read error: a sequence one base away is much more abundant. The CDR3 DNA reads TGTGCCAGCAGCCAACTCTGGTACCGAGAGACCCAGTACTTC. It encodes CASSQLWYRETQYF. This chain links TRBV12-3 or TRBV12-4 with TRBJ2-5; no reliable D call. Trimming removed 6 bases at V and 4 bases at J, with 15 bases between. The CDR3 contains 14 residues.

V usage is TRBV20-1 and J usage is TRBJ2-2; possible D gene TRBD1, 5 bases. CDR1 is DFQATT and CDR2 is SNEGSKA in the germline V gene (reference sequence). The CDR3 covers 13 residues. The chain's CDR3 is CSLDSLGTGELFF. The CDR3 coding sequence is TGCAGCTTAGACAGTCTGGGCACCGGGGAGCTGTTTTTT.

V and J are TRBV4-2 and TRBJ2-7; D is unresolved. Germline V lookup: CDR1 LGHNA, CDR2 YNFKEQ. V gave up 0 bases and J gave up 2 bases, with 11 bases separating them. The CDR3 consists of 15 residues. The CDR3 nucleotides read TGTGCCAGCAGCCAAGACAGGTGGCAAGCCTACGAGCAGTACTTC. This gives the protein CASSQDRWQAYEQYF.

This clonotype has a count of ten or more. The V call is TRBV11-2, the J call TRBJ1-1; D ambiguous. CDR3 length equals 13 residues. CDR1 is SGHAT, CDR2 FQNNGV, per germline. Trimming shortened V by 2 bases and J by 3 bases, and 7 bases separated the two germline ends. Written as DNA, the CDR3 is TGTGCCAGCAGCTTATGGGGAGACACTGAAGCTTTCTTT. It specifies CASSLWGDTEAFF.

By share, this clonotype ranks as medium-sized (0.01 to 0.1%). As DNA, the CDR3 is TGTGCCAGCAGCGCTAAGGTGACCGGGACAGGCAATTCACCCCTCCACTTT. Amino acid sequence: CASSAKVTGTGNSPLHF. The rearrangement uses TRBV5-5 and TRBJ1-6; 8 positions agree with TRBD1. The CDR3 extends over 17 amino acids. Germline trimming cut 4 bases from V and 7 bases from J; bases unmatched to any gene: 13. Germline-derived CDR1 and CDR2 are SGHKS and YYEKEE (reference sequence).

This clonotype occurred many times. The rearrangement links TRBV6-5 to TRBJ2-2; the match to TRBD1 covers 7 bases. Germline assignment: CDR1 MNHEY and CDR2 SVGAGI. With 6 bases clipped from V and 6 bases from J, the junction kept 10 bases outside the gene matches. This CDR3 is built from 15 residues. The chain's CDR3 is CASSHTPQGAGELFF. The CDR3 DNA reads TGTGCCAGCAGCCACACACCCCAGGGGGCCGGGGAGCTGTTTTTT.

This clonotype occurred many times. The CDR3 bases are TGCGCCAGCAGCTTGAGAGGGGGAAGCAATCAGCCCCAGCATTTT. It encodes CASSLRGGSNQPQHF. The chain combines TRBV5-1 with TRBJ1-5; tentative D call: TRBD1 (6 bases). V dropped 1 base and J dropped 1 base, with 9 bases sitting between them. This CDR3 has 15 amino acids. The germline V gene has CDR1 SGHRS and CDR2 YFSETQ.

This clonotype was counted ten times or more. V gene TRBV6-6 combines with J gene TRBJ2-1; tentatively, D is TRBD2 (7 bases). V lost 0 bases, J lost 14 bases, and 14 bases lay in between. The CDR3 totals 13 residues. Germline CDR1 is MNHNY and CDR2 is SVGAGI (reference sequence). Here the CDR3 reads CASSYSTQGREFF. The DNA for the CDR3 is TGTGCCAGCAGTTACTCGACCCAGGGGAGGGAGTTCTTC.

This clonotype turned up a few times. This sequence joins TRBV25-1 and TRBJ2-3; D is undetermined. CDR3 length: 13 residues. CDR1 MGHDK and CDR2 SYGVNS come from the germline V gene. V was pared by 4 bases and J by 5 bases, with 10 bases between. In nucleotides, the CDR3 is TGTGCCAGCAGTGTAGCTGGGGTAGATACGCAGTATTTT. Its protein is CASSVAGVDTQYF.

This clonotype was seen ten or more times. This rearrangement joins TRBV5-1 to TRBJ2-3, with 7 positions matching TRBD1. The CDR3 totals 15 residues. Per germline, CDR1 SGHRS and CDR2 YFSETQ. V shed 2 bases and J 0 bases; nucleotides not matched to a gene: 3. The CDR3 region is CASSLGDSSTDTQYF. In DNA form, the CDR3 reads TGCGCCAGCAGCTTAGGGGACAGCAGCACAGATACGCAGTATTTT. Full variable domain (remainder filled in from reference TRBV5-1 and TRBJ2-3): KAGVTQTPRYLIKTRGQQVTLSCSPISGHRSVSWYQQTPGQGLQFLFEYFSETQRNKGNFPGRFSGRQFSNSRSEMNVSTLELGDSALYLCASSLGDSSTDTQYFGPGTRLTVL.

This clonotype was seen ten or more times. The V call is TRBV29-1, the J call TRBJ2-3; 13 nucleotides agree with TRBD2. Germline CDR1 and CDR2: SQVTM and ANQGSEA. V trimming: 7 bases; J trimming: 2 bases; junction bases outside the gene matches: 18. The CDR3 has 19 amino acids. The CDR3 loop is CSASDETSGRASFTDTQYF. The CDR3 DNA follows: TGCAGCGCCTCAGATGAAACTAGCGGGAGGGCCAGTTTCACAGATACGCAGTATTTT.

This sequence joins TRBV7-9 and TRBJ2-3; either TRBD1 or TRBD2 may fit D (5 bases each). The CDR3 is 17 amino acids. Germline CDR1 and CDR2: SEHNR and FQNEAQ (reference sequence). The V end lost 4 bases, the J end lost 2 bases, and 19 bases lay between the germline ends. CDR3 residues: CASSSPPFVGTTDTQYF. The CDR3 DNA is TGTGCCAGCAGCTCCCCCCCTTTTGTGGGGACCACAGATACGCAGTATTTT.

This clonotype turned up a few times. The chain employs TRBV29-1 and TRBJ1-2; 8 bases agree with TRBD1. V was clipped by 0 bases and J by 4 bases; unmatched bases: 4. The length of the CDR3 is 14 residues. CDR1 and CDR2 (germline): SQVTM, ANQGSEA. CDR3 DNA: TGCAGCGTTGAAGACCAGGGGGCTGGCTATGGCTACACCTTC. This encodes CSVEDQGAGYGYTF.

This clonotype was counted a few times. The chain links TRBV18 to TRBJ1-2; D unclear. CDR1 and CDR2 from the germline V gene are KGHSH and LQKENI. V was shortened by 3 bases and J by 4 bases, with 9 bases between the two germline ends. This CDR3 contains 13 residues. The CDR3, as DNA: TGTGCCAGCTCACCGGGAATCCCCTATGGCTACACCTTC. It codes for CASSPGIPYGYTF.

This clonotype was counted only a few times. This chain joins TRBV6-5 and TRBJ1-6, with D unresolved. With 0 bases removed from V and 7 bases from J, the gap between germline ends came to 13 bases. The CDR3 is made up of 16 amino acids. Germline loops: CDR1 MNHEY, CDR2 SVGAGI. The DNA for the CDR3 is TGTGCCAGCAGTTACTCGACGAGGGTTGGAAATTCACCCCTCCACTTT. It encodes CASSYSTRVGNSPLHF.

This clonotype has more than one count but fewer than ten. The V gene is TRBV18, the J gene TRBJ2-3, with D unresolved. Trimming left V 3 bases short and J 2 bases short, with 12 bases between. Germline CDR1 and CDR2: KGHSH and LQKENI. This CDR3 is 15 amino acids long. The DNA for the CDR3 is TGTGCCAGCTCACCTAACACCGGATACACAGATACGCAGTATTTT. Residues: CASSPNTGYTDTQYF.

This clonotype has just a few counts. V gene TRBV7-9 combines with J gene TRBJ2-2; the D is unclear. This CDR3 comprises 15 residues. The V end lost 3 bases, the J end lost 6 bases, and 14 bases lay between the germline ends. Looked up from germline, CDR1 is SEHNR and CDR2 is FQNEAQ (reference sequence). The chain's CDR3 is CASSLTPLSAGELFF. In nucleotides, the CDR3 is TGTGCCAGCAGCTTGACCCCCCTGAGCGCCGGGGAGCTGTTTTTT.

The chain employs TRBV28 and TRBJ2-7, with 8 bases aligning to TRBD1. The germline V gene has CDR1 MDHEN and CDR2 SYDVKM. V shed 8 bases and J 2 bases; nucleotides not matched to a gene: 5. CDR3 length: 13 amino acids. The DNA of the CDR3 is TGTGCCAGCGGACAGGGTCGGCCCTACGAGCAGTACTTC. It yields the protein CASGQGRPYEQYF. The full variable domain, with the rest looked up from reference TRBV28 and TRBJ2-7, is DVKVTQSSRYLVKRTGEKVFLECVQDMDHENMFWYRQDPGLGLRLIYFSYDVKMKEKGDIPEGYSVSREKKERFSLILESASTNQTSMYLCASGQGRPYEQYFGPGTRLTVT.